Listed here is a single T cell receptor (beta chain). The target antigen is unknown. The protocol was immunoSEQ multiplex PCR, while the TCRdb copy is restricted to in-frame clones and leaves out a portion. The repertoire holds about 44,000 clones, with 81% as singletons. Time point here: week 35, safety follow-up. Topical imiquimod was applied with each vaccine dose, which held 300 ug of mutant IDH1 20-mer peptide. CDR3 length: 17 amino acids. The V gene lost 1 base and the J gene lost 0 bases, with 10 bases spanning the gap. Germline CDR1 MNHNS, CDR2 SASEGT. This sample is drawn from a study of a mutant IDH1 vaccine in newly diagnosed glioma.

This specimen consisted of PBMCs, obtained from a glioma patient whose treatment included an IDH1 peptide vaccine. The J gene is TRBJ1-6, the V gene TRBV6-1; D remains ambiguous. This clonotype was sampled from a woman aged 35 to 49 with glioma. Some clones in this sample may be carry-over from other donors' samples. This chain's CDR3 is CASSEVIPSSYNSPLHF. CDR3 sequence (DNA): TGTGCCAGCAGTGAAGTTATCCCGAGCTCCTATAATTCACCCCTCCACTTT.